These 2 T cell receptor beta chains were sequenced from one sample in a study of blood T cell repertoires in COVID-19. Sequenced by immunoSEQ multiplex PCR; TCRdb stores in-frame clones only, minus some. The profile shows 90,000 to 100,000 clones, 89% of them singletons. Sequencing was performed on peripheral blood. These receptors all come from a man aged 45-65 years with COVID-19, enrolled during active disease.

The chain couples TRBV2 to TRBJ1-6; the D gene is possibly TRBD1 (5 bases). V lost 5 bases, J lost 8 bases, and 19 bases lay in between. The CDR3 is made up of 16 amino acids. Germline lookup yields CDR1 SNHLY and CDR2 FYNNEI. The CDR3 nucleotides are TGTGCCAGCAGTCCCGGGACGGAGGGATCCCATTCACCCCTCCACTTT. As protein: CASSPGTEGSHSPLHF.

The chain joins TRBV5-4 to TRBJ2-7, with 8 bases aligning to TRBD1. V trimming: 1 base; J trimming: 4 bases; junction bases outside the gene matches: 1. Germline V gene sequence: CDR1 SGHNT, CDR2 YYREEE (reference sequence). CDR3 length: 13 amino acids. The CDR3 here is CASSLTGGYEQYF. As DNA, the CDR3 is TGTGCCAGCAGCTTGACAGGGGGTTACGAGCAGTACTTC.